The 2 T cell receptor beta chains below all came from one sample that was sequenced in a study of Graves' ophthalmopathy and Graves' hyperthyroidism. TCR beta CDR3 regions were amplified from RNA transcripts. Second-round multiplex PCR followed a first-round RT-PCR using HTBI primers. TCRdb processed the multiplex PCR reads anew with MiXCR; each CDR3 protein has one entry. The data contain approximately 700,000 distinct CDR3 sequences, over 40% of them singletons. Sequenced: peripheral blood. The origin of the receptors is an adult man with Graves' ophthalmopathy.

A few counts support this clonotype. The CDR3 loop reads CAWSPLGQSYGYTF. In DNA form, the CDR3 reads TGTGCCTGGAGTCCTTTGGGGCAGTCCTATGGCTACACCTTC. This chain connects TRBV30 to TRBJ1-2, with a possible D match to TRBD1 (5 bases). V was pared by 2 bases and J by 4 bases, with 14 bases between. This CDR3 is built from 14 residues. Germline assignment: CDR1 GTSNPN and CDR2 SVGIG (reference sequence).

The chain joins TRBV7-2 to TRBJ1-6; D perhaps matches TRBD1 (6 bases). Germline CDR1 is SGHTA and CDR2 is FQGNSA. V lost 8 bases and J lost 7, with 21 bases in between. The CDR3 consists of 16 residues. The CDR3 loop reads CASQERGTWANSPLHF. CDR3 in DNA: TGTGCCAGCCAAGAGCGGGGGACATGGGCCAATTCACCCCTCCACTTT. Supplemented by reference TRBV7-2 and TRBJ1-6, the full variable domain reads GAGVSQSPSNKVTEKGKDVELRCDPISGHTALYWYRQSLGQGLEFLIYFQGNSAPDKSGLPSDRFSAERTGGSVSTLTIQRTQQEDSAVYLCASQERGTWANSPLHFGNGTRLTVT.